Below, 9 T cell receptor beta chains from the same sample are listed, as sequenced in a study of blood T cell repertoires in COVID-19. Generated by immunoSEQ multiplex PCR, the TCRdb table keeps only in-frame clones and is missing some. This table has fewer than 700,000 clones, about 88% appearing once. Material: peripheral blood. The receptor source for this set is a woman aged 50 to 60 with COVID-19, enrolled during active disease.

The V call is TRBV5-1, the J call TRBJ1-1, with D possibly being TRBD1 (6 bases). The CDR3 covers 15 residues. Germline lookup yields CDR1 SGHRS and CDR2 YFSETQ. Trimming shortened V by 4 bases and J by 0 bases, and 13 bases separated the two germline ends. The CDR3 coding sequence is TGCGCCAGCAGCCCCCAGACAGGAGTGAACACTGAAGCTTTCTTT. Translation gives CASSPQTGVNTEAFF.

The chain uses TRBV11-2 and TRBJ2-3; TRBD1 matches at 9 bases. This CDR3 has 16 amino acids. Germline CDR1 reads SGHAT; CDR2 reads FQNNGV. J was trimmed by 4 bases and V by 2 bases; bases with no gene match: 7. The CDR3 region has the DNA TGTGCCAGCAGCTTATTTCGGGGACAGGGCGCAGATACGCAGTATTTT. Protein: CASSLFRGQGADTQYF.

The chain combines TRBV19 with TRBJ1-5; a possible D gene is TRBD1 (6 bases). V was shortened by 4 bases and J by 1 base, with 14 bases between the two germline ends. The CDR3 covers 16 residues. Looked up from germline, CDR1 is LNHDA and CDR2 is SQIVND (reference sequence). CDR3 in DNA: TGTGCCAGTAGTAGGAGGGGGGGATTGAGCAATCAGCCCCAGCATTTT. It specifies CASSRRGGLSNQPQHF.

The rearrangement links TRBV5-1 to TRBJ1-4, with 9 bases lining up with TRBD1. The CDR3 loop spans 17 amino acids. V gave up 4 bases and J gave up 12 bases; unmatched junction bases: 19. Germline lookup yields CDR1 SGHRS and CDR2 YFSETQ. The CDR3 region is CASSRAPGTGKRKELFF. The CDR3 DNA reads TGCGCCAGCAGCCGAGCCCCCGGGACAGGGAAGAGAAAGGAACTGTTTTTT.

The chain joins TRBV6-1 to TRBJ2-1; possibly TRBD1 for D (6 bases). Deletions cut 3 bases from V and 7 bases from J, with 16 bases between. The CDR3 loop spans 15 amino acids. The V gene's germline CDR1 is MNHNS and CDR2 SASEGT. CDR3 in amino acids: CASSEDSYLGNEQFF. CDR3 bases: TGTGCCAGCAGTGAGGACAGCTACTTGGGAAATGAGCAGTTCTTC.

The chain has TRBV6-5 and TRBJ1-3, with TRBD1 matching 7 bases. Germline CDR1 and CDR2: MNHEY and SVGAGI. This CDR3 contains 15 residues. The ends lost 6 bases at V and 4 bases at J; junction bases unmatched: 9. The CDR3 reads CASRRQGSKGNTIYF. The DNA for the CDR3 is TGTGCCAGCAGGAGACAGGGATCGAAGGGAAACACCATATATTTT.

V gene TRBV7-8 combines with J gene TRBJ1-1; D remains unclear. CDR1 and CDR2 from the germline V gene are SGHVS and FQNEAQ. This CDR3 has 13 amino acids. V was shortened by 5 bases and J by 3 bases, with 10 bases between the two germline ends. In DNA, the CDR3 is TGTGCCAGCAGCATTGCCCCGGACACTGAAGCTTTCTTT. It translates to CASSIAPDTEAFF.

The chain is built from TRBV28 and TRBJ1-1; D call uncertain. Germline-derived CDR1 and CDR2 are MDHEN and SYDVKM. The CDR3 runs 11 residues. With 10 bases removed from V and 4 bases from J, the gap between germline ends came to 10 bases. In nucleotides, the CDR3 is TGTGCCACCGTAAGCCGCACTGAAGCTTTCTTT. This encodes CATVSRTEAFF.

The chain links TRBV30 to TRBJ1-2; TRBD1 agrees at 9 bases. J gave up 3 bases and V 0 bases, and 5 bases lay outside the gene matches. The CDR3 loop spans 15 amino acids. Germline V CDR1 and CDR2: GTSNPN, SVGIG (reference sequence). The DNA of the CDR3 is TGTGCCTGGAGTGTTGGGGGACAGGGAGACTATGGCTACACCTTC. This translates into CAWSVGGQGDYGYTF.